The rows below give T cell receptor beta chains drawn from one sample of a study of metastatic and nonmetastatic thyroid tumors. TCRdb re-called clones from the PCR reads using MiXCR. The data show roughly 59,000 clones, around 15% seen once. Sequencing input: blood. These receptors were obtained from a male donor with papillary thyroid cancer or a benign thyroid nodule (not recorded which). Some clones in this sample may be carry-over from other donors' samples. Both conserved end residues are part of each CDR3. The D gene is left open where the match is weak. Size is omitted from some rows. Given values are once, few, many or a class for expanded clones.

V	D	size	J	DNA	CDR3
TRBV9	NA	many	TRBJ1-2	TGTGCCAGCAGCGGACCGGGACTTAGCACCTTC	CASSGPGLSTF
TRBV28	TRBD2	NA	TRBJ2-7	TGTGCCAGCAGTTATAGCGGGAGTGCGGCCTACGAGCAGTACTTC	CASSYSGSAAYEQYF
TRBV4-2	NA	NA	TRBJ1-2	TGTGCCAGCAGCCCCCTGGGACAAGACTATGGCTACACCTTC	CASSPLGQDYGYTF
TRBV7-2	NA	NA	TRBJ2-1	TGTGCCAGCAGCACCCGGGTCAACAATGAGCAGTTCTTC	CASSTRVNNEQFF
TRBV10-2	NA	NA	TRBJ1-5	TGCGCCAGCAGCGCCGGACGGGTTAGCAATAAGCCCCAGCATTTT	CASSAGRVSNKPQHF
TRBV20-1	NA	once	TRBJ1-2	TGCAGTGCTAGATCTGGGGCCGACTATGGCTACACCTTC	CSARSGADYGYTF
TRBV20-1	TRBD2	many	TRBJ2-5	TGCAGTGCTAGGTCTCCTAGCGGAGACCAAGAGACCCAGTACTTC	CSARSPSGDQETQYF
TRBV28	NA	many	TRBJ2-1	TGTGCCAGCAGTTTATTTAAGGTTGGCTTACGGGGTCGCAATGAGCAGTTCTTC	CASSLFKVGLRGRNEQFF
TRBV19	TRBD1	many	TRBJ2-2	TGTGCCAGTAGTATTCCATCTTTAGGGACAGTCACCGGGGAGCTGTTTTTT	CASSIPSLGTVTGELFF
TRBV7-9	NA	many	TRBJ2-5	TGTGCCAGCAGACATTCGGTACCCGGGGAGACCCAGTACTTC	CASRHSVPGETQYF
TRBV6-5	TRBD1	many	TRBJ1-2	TGTGCCAGCAGTTACCAGAAGGACAGGGATAATGGCTACACCTTC	CASSYQKDRDNGYTF
TRBV27	TRBD1	many	TRBJ2-7	TGTGCCAGCAGTCCGCCGGGACAGGGCGGGGAGCAGTACTTC	CASSPPGQGGEQYF
TRBV5-4	NA	many	TRBJ1-1	TGTGCCAGCGTAAAACAGGGATACACTGAAGCTTTCTTT	CASVKQGYTEAFF
TRBV11-1	NA	many	TRBJ2-3	TGTGCCAGCAGCTTAGGGTCCGATGCCCTGGGCACAGATACGCAGTATTTT	CASSLGSDALGTDTQYF
TRBV6-1	NA	NA	TRBJ1-1	TGTGCCAGCAGCCCCCGGAGGGCCCGGGACACTGAAGCTTTCTTT	CASSPRRARDTEAFF
TRBV4-1	TRBD1	many	TRBJ1-2	TGCGCCAGCAGCCAAGAAGGGCAGGGGGGCTATGGCTACACCTTC	CASSQEGQGGYGYTF
TRBV6-1	TRBD1	NA	TRBJ2-6	TGTGCCAGCAGACTAGGACAGGGGAGCTCTGGGGCCAACGTCCTGACTTTC	CASRLGQGSSGANVLTF
TRBV27	TRBD1	many	TRBJ1-1	TGTGCCAGCAGTCTACGACAGGGGGCCGCTGAAGCTTTCTTT	CASSLRQGAAEAFF
TRBV10-1	NA	NA	TRBJ2-2	TGCGCCAGCAGTGATGATGTCACCGACTCCGGGGAGCTGTTTTTT	CASSDDVTDSGELFF
TRBV4-2	TRBD1	many	TRBJ1-3	TGTGCCAGCAGCCAAGATCGTCCGGGACAGGGAAGCCGAAACACCATATATTTT	CASSQDRPGQGSRNTIYF
TRBV30	NA	many	TRBJ1-3	TGTGCCTGGGAGATATCTGGAAACACCATATATTTT	CAWEISGNTIYF
TRBV7-6	NA	NA	TRBJ1-4	TGTGCCAGCATCTTATACAACAGAGAAAAACTGTTTTTT	CASILYNREKLFF
TRBV30	TRBD1	NA	TRBJ2-7	TGTGCCGCGACAACAGGGGGCTACGAGCAGTACTTC	CAATTGGYEQYF
TRBV6-4	NA	many	TRBJ2-1	TGTGCCAGCAGTGACGGAGGGGGAGGGTACAATGAGCAGTTCTTC	CASSDGGGGYNEQFF
TRBV7-8	NA	NA	TRBJ1-5	TGTGCGAGGGCCACGGGGGGGGATCAGCCCCAGCATTTT	CARATGGDQPQHF
TRBV20-1	TRBD1	many	TRBJ1-2	TGCAGTGCTACCTTAAAGCAGGGGGCTACTGGCTACACCTTC	CSATLKQGATGYTF
TRBV7-8	NA	NA	TRBJ2-2	TGTGCCAGCAGCTTAGCGATGACATGGGACTACACCGGGGAGCTGTTTTTT	CASSLAMTWDYTGELFF
TRBV11-2	TRBD2	many	TRBJ2-1	TGTGCCAGCAGCCCTTTCTGGCCGACTAGCGGGAGATACAATGAGCAGTTCTTC	CASSPFWPTSGRYNEQFF
TRBV4-1	NA	many	TRBJ1-5	TGCGCCAGCAGCCAAGATCTCGGTCAGCCCCAGCATTTT	CASSQDLGQPQHF
TRBV28	NA	many	TRBJ1-5	TGTGCCAGCAGGGGCCTAGGAGGCAATCAGCCCCAGCATTTT	CASRGLGGNQPQHF
TRBV20-1	NA	many	TRBJ2-5	TGCAGTGCTAGAGTGAGGGACCCCGGACCTAGACAACTGAAAGAGACCCAGTACTTC	CSARVRDPGPRQLKETQYF
TRBV19	TRBD2	many	TRBJ2-1	TGTGCCAGTAGTGAGTGGGCTAGCGGAGGAGATGAGCAGTTCTTC	CASSEWASGGDEQFF
TRBV20-1	TRBD2	many	TRBJ2-1	TGCAGTGCGGATCTAGCGGGAGTCCATGAGCAGTTCTTC	CSADLAGVHEQFF
TRBV3-1	NA	NA	TRBJ2-5	TGTGCCAGCGCACTATGGGGGGAGGACCAAGAGACCCAGTACTTC	CASALWGEDQETQYF
TRBV20-1	TRBD1	many	TRBJ2-5	TGCAGTGCTGGCGGGGACAGGGAAGAGACCCAGTACTTC	CSAGGDREETQYF
TRBV6-2/TRBV6-3	TRBD1	medium-sized	TRBJ2-7	TGTGCCAGCAGTTACCGGGACAGGGACGAGCAGTACTTC	CASSYRDRDEQYF